These T cell receptor beta chains were read from a single sample in a study of metastatic and nonmetastatic thyroid tumors. TCRdb called clones again from the PCR reads with MiXCR. This sample has approximately 3,800 clones, with roughly 33% found just once. The source material was adjacent normal tissue. The receptors shown here come from a female donor with papillary thyroid cancer or a benign thyroid nodule (not recorded which). Some clones in this sample may be carry-over from other donors' samples. The conserved cysteine and the conserved F or W are not part of the CDR3 here.

v_call cdr3_aa
TRBV6-6 ASSYIGGSGNTIY
TRBV30 AWSVVGGNSPLH
TRBV9 ASSVGGGGAYEQY
TRBV14 ASSQQRDLPNGQF
TRBV15 ATSIDRDGTGELF
TRBV19 ASSGGTASTDTQY
TRBV12-3/TRBV12-4 ASSLGLASTDTQY
TRBV6-1 ASSGDSWNGYT
TRBV30 AWSVLREKLF
TRBV7-6 ASSSDQPYEQY
TRBV7-3 AWRPEGRANEKLF
TRBV4-1 ASSQDPSGANVLT
TRBV30 AWSVTEVRETQY
TRBV6-1 AITERRVNYRYT
TRBV28 ASTRDGHSYEQY
TRBV27 ASSLTTASYEQY
TRBV30 AWRRQGPTEAF
TRBV27 ASSLDRGSNEQF
TRBV27 ASSPRTGDTIY
TRBV19 ASSTQLYGYT
TRBV5-1 ASKGRVPDTQY
TRBV5-5 ASSRGQGVLREQY
TRBV19 ASSGGQGFGGYT
TRBV5-1 ASRSQGSWETQY
TRBV28 ASKERQTSGNTIY
TRBV7-6 ASSLEWDTEAF
TRBV5-1 ASSLGQGVNTEAF
TRBV28 ASSLDSVSYEQY
TRBV4-1 ASSQDSSYGYT
TRBV5-1 ASSRSTGGSTEAF
TRBV27 ASIQGGYEQY
TRBV11-3 ASSQEAGTYGYT
TRBV7-3 ASSLTGGGGWRTDTQY
TRBV11-2 ASSLYSAPGQGPEAF
TRBV28 ASKQHSSYNSPLH
TRBV3-1 ASRGYNSPLH
TRBV19 ASTTGTTGNTIY
TRBV4-2 ASSQDNLAGGPTDTQY
TRBV19 ASSRYRVKIGANVLT
TRBV11-1 AILTGTGLADTQY
TRBV14 ASSPTRIYTYNEQF
TRBV13 ASSLVRAYNEQF
TRBV2 ASSMPGSYNSPLH
TRBV12-3/TRBV12-4 ASRDQGEQF
TRBV30 AWSPRTELTGEQY
TRBV2 ASSEAGNYGYT
TRBV10-2 ATKVGGTDTQY